These 23 T cell receptor beta chains originate from one sample sequenced in a study of OX40 agonist ivuxolimab in advanced cancers. Libraries were made using the immunoSEQ multiplex PCR assay. TCRdb took over this immuneACCESS table, retaining in-frame rearrangements with V and J assigned. Such tables are incomplete; in checked studies, under half of the missing clones stem from an unresolved V gene, and the remainder is unexplained. This sample has 80,000 or so clones in its table, and roughly 87% of those were observed once. Together, the top ten hold around 0.18% of the sample. Sample: CD4+ or CD8+ T cells sorted from blood, taken in a trial of the OX40 agonist ivuxolimab. The source is an adult with an advanced solid tumor such as melanoma, head and neck, liver or kidney cancer.

The chain carries TRBV10-3 and TRBJ2-3; no definite D call. The germline gives CDR1 ENHRY, CDR2 SYGVKD. Deletions cut 2 bases from V and 8 bases from J, with 5 bases between. This CDR3 is built from 11 residues. As DNA, the CDR3 is TGTGCCATCAGTGAGATGGGTACGCAGTATTTT. Protein product: CAISEMGTQYF.

This chain connects TRBV5-4 to TRBJ1-1; D is possibly TRBD1 (5 bases). The germline CDR1 and CDR2 sequences are SGHNT and YYREEE (reference sequence). The V and J ends lost 4 bases and 6 bases respectively, with 16 bases between them. This CDR3 has 14 amino acids. CDR3 sequence reads: CASSPELGRAEAFF. CDR3 sequence (DNA): TGTGCCAGCAGCCCCGAGTTGGGGCGAGCTGAAGCTTTCTTT.

J is TRBJ2-7 and V is TRBV30; 10 bases fit TRBD1. CDR3 length equals 13 residues. Germline V gene sequence: CDR1 GTSNPN, CDR2 SVGIG (reference sequence). Trimming cost V 6 bases and J 5 bases; bases outside gene matches: 7. In DNA, the CDR3 is TGTGCCTGTCCCGGGACAGGGGCCAACGAGCAGTACTTC. Its protein is CACPGTGANEQYF. Variable domain in full (rest from reference TRBV30 and TRBJ2-7): SQTIHQWPATLVQPVGSPLSLECTVEGTSNPNLYWYRQAAGRGLQLLFYSVGIGQISSEVPQNLSASRPQDRQFILSSKKLLLSDSGFYLCACPGTGANEQYFGPGTRLTVT.

This rearrangement joins TRBV7-8 to TRBJ2-7; 13 nucleotides line up with TRBD2. After removal of 4 bases from V and 6 bases from J, the junction contained 6 bases not matched to a gene. The CDR3 length is 15 residues. The germline V gene has CDR1 SGHVS and CDR2 FQNEAQ. The CDR3, as DNA: TGTGCCAGCAGCTCTAGGACTAGCGGGGGCGCCGAGCAGTACTTC. It yields the protein CASSSRTSGGAEQYF.

V is TRBV10-2 and J is TRBJ2-3; D remains unclear. Germline CDR1 WSHSY, CDR2 SAAADI. The CDR3 length is 13 residues. Trimming took 6 bases from V and 2 from J, leaving 9 bases between them. The CDR3 coding sequence is TGCGCCAGCAGGGCTTATTACACAGATACGCAGTATTTT. Encoded protein: CASRAYYTDTQYF.

V and J are TRBV5-4 and TRBJ1-4; no definite D call. The V and J ends lost 4 bases and 0 bases respectively, with 7 bases between them. The germline gives CDR1 SGHNT, CDR2 YYREEE (reference sequence). CDR3 size: 14 residues. The CDR3 DNA reads as TGTGCCAGCAGCCGATATGCAACTAATGAAAAACTGTTTTTT. Its translation is CASSRYATNEKLFF.

The CDR3 sequence is CASSQDPQSRGTDTQYF. The DNA for the CDR3 is TGTGCCAGCAGCCAAGATCCACAGAGCCGCGGCACAGATACGCAGTATTTT. The V and J genes are TRBV14 and TRBJ2-3; D gene ambiguous. CDR3 length: 17 amino acids. Deletions cut 0 bases from V and 1 base from J, with 14 bases between. Looked up from germline, CDR1 is SGHDN and CDR2 is FVKESK.

The count of this clone is one. CDR3 sequence: CASTRTNSGNTIYF. CDR3 in DNA: TGTGCCAGCACTCGGACAAACTCTGGAAACACCATATATTTT. The chain uses TRBV25-1 and TRBJ1-3; D is possibly TRBD1 (5 bases). The CDR3 is made up of 14 amino acids. The germline CDR1 and CDR2 sequences are MGHDK and SYGVNS. Deletions cut 7 bases from V and 0 bases from J, with 10 bases between.

The chain carries TRBV5-1 and TRBJ2-5; TRBD1 is a possible D gene (5 bases). V shed 4 bases and J shed 7 bases, with 14 bases lying between them. CDR1 is SGHRS, CDR2 YFSETQ, per germline. The CDR3 spans 13 residues. CDR3 residues: CASSLDSVGTQYF. The CDR3, as DNA: TGCGCCAGCAGCCTAGACAGCGTTGGGACCCAGTACTTC.

This sequence joins TRBV6-1 and TRBJ1-5; D unclear. CDR1 and CDR2 from the germline V gene are MNHNS and SASEGT. V lost 6 bases and J 3 bases, leaving 3 bases between the germline ends. This CDR3 comprises 11 residues. CDR3 nucleotide sequence: TGTGCCAGCAGGGACAATCAGCCCCAGCATTTT. It encodes CASRDNQPQHF.

CDR3 bases: TGCGCCAGCACCTCCGACGGATTCTATGGCTACACCTTC. Translating gives CASTSDGFYGYTF. The V gene is TRBV5-1, the J gene TRBJ1-2; D is ambiguous. The CDR3 sequence is 13 residues long. The germline V and J ends were trimmed by 6 bases and 4 bases, with 13 bases remaining between them. Germline CDR1 and CDR2: SGHRS and YFSETQ.

This sequence joins TRBV7-6 and TRBJ2-1; 10 nucleotides agree with TRBD2. CDR3 size: 15 residues. The germline V gene encodes CDR1 SGHVS and CDR2 FNYEAQ. J lost 3 bases, V lost 5 bases, and 4 bases had no gene match. This CDR3 is CASSRGLADYNEQFF. Here the CDR3 DNA reads TGTGCCAGCAGCCGTGGACTAGCGGACTACAATGAGCAGTTCTTC.

The chain couples TRBV6-5 to TRBJ1-2; D remains unclear. Deletions cut 6 bases from V and 1 base from J, with 6 bases between. Germline-derived CDR1 and CDR2 are MNHEY and SVGAGI. There are 12 residues in the CDR3. The CDR3 loop reads CASRENNYGYTF. For the CDR3, the DNA is TGTGCCAGCAGGGAGAATAACTATGGCTACACCTTC.

The gene calls are TRBV5-4 and TRBJ1-1, with D unresolved. The V and J ends lost 1 base and 1 base respectively, with 8 bases between them. CDR3 size: 14 residues. Germline V gene data show CDR1 as SGHNT and CDR2 as YYREEE (reference sequence). The CDR3 region is CASSLPGGNTEAFF. The CDR3 DNA sequence: TGTGCCAGCAGCTTGCCGGGTGGGAACACTGAAGCTTTCTTT.

This chain uses TRBV18 with TRBJ2-1; TRBD2 matches 9 bases. CDR1 KGHSH and CDR2 LQKENI come from the germline V gene. Unmatched junction bases numbered 8, after V lost 6 bases and J lost 5 bases. This CDR3 is 15 amino acids long. CDR3 amino acids: CASSRFSGGNNEQFF. The CDR3, as DNA: TGTGCCAGCTCTCGTTTTAGCGGGGGAAACAATGAGCAGTTCTTC.

This chain connects TRBV30 to TRBJ1-1; D not certain. CDR3 size: 13 residues. Per germline, CDR1 GTSNPN and CDR2 SVGIG (reference sequence). Trimming removed 0 bases at V and 4 bases at J, with 9 bases between. This chain's CDR3 is CAWSVGWGTEAFF. The CDR3 DNA reads TGTGCCTGGAGTGTAGGGTGGGGCACTGAAGCTTTCTTT.

The V gene is TRBV9, the J gene TRBJ2-7; possible D gene TRBD2, 6 bases. V was cut by 4 bases and J by 0 bases, with 17 bases left in between. Germline V gene data show CDR1 as SGDLS and CDR2 as YYNGEE. The CDR3 length is 16 residues. The CDR3 sequence: CASSPHAGSSSYEQYF. In nucleotides, the CDR3 is TGTGCCAGCAGCCCGCACGCGGGGTCTAGCTCCTACGAGCAGTACTTC.

The rearrangement joins TRBV13 to TRBJ1-4; D uncertain. Trimming pared 5 bases from V and 0 bases from J, leaving 10 bases between. The CDR3 sequence is 15 residues long. Looked up from germline, CDR1 is PRHDT and CDR2 is FYEKMQ (reference sequence). Here the CDR3 reads CASSKGGATNEKLFF. The CDR3, as DNA: TGTGCCAGCAGCAAAGGTGGTGCAACTAATGAAAAACTGTTTTTT.

The chain employs TRBV2 and TRBJ2-2; the D gene is possibly TRBD1 (5 bases). Trimming cost V 4 bases and J 1 base, with 7 bases left between them. This CDR3 has 14 residues. The V gene's germline CDR1 is SNHLY and CDR2 FYNNEI. CDR3 in amino acids: CASSGTGNTGELFF. The CDR3 DNA reads TGTGCCAGCAGTGGTACAGGGAACACCGGGGAGCTGTTTTTT. Variable domain in full (rest from reference TRBV2 and TRBJ2-2): EPEVTQTPSHQVTQMGQEVILRCVPISNHLYFYWYRQILGQKVEFLVSFYNNEISEKSEIFDDQFSVERPDGSNFTLKIRSTKLEDSAMYFCASSGTGNTGELFFGEGSRLTVL.

This sequence joins TRBV6-1 and TRBJ2-2; possible D gene TRBD1, 5 bases. Germline-derived CDR1 and CDR2 are MNHNS and SASEGT. The V and J ends lost 2 bases and 4 bases respectively, with 14 bases between them. There are 16 residues in the CDR3. The CDR3 reads CASSELTVLFTGELFF. As DNA, the CDR3 is TGTGCCAGCAGTGAATTGACAGTCCTCTTCACCGGGGAGCTGTTTTTT.

Regarding this clone: Other DNA sequences in the sample encode the same CDR3. The rearrangement joins TRBV5-1 to TRBJ2-5, with unresolved D. The V end lost 0 bases, the J end lost 5 bases, and 11 bases lay between the germline ends. Germline V lookup: CDR1 SGHRS, CDR2 YFSETQ. The CDR3 has 14 amino acids. The CDR3 protein is CASSLGGPQETQYF. In DNA, the CDR3 is TGCGCCAGCAGCTTGGGAGGTCCGCAGGAGACCCAGTACTTC.

The chain joins TRBV30 to TRBJ1-3; D not resolved. The germline V gene has CDR1 GTSNPN and CDR2 SVGIG (reference sequence). Trimming took off 4 bases at V and 0 bases at J, with 19 bases between the two ends. This CDR3 comprises 17 residues. CDR3: CAWKFQGPMTSGNTIYF. CDR3 in DNA: TGTGCCTGGAAATTTCAAGGACCTATGACCTCTGGAAACACCATATATTTT.

The V gene is TRBV6-1, the J gene TRBJ2-2; possible D gene TRBD2, 5 bases. This CDR3 has 18 residues. The V end lost 3 bases, the J end lost 4 bases, and 21 bases lay between the germline ends. Germline assignment: CDR1 MNHNS and CDR2 SASEGT. CDR3 nucleotide sequence: TGTGCCAGCAGTGAGACTATGAGCGGTACTCCGGGCACCGGGGAGCTGTTTTTT. Translation: CASSETMSGTPGTGELFF.